This TCR beta chain was obtained from a study of blood T cell repertoires in COVID-19. About the study: The study drew acute and convalescent COVID-19 samples from the United States, Italy and Spain. Sources were T cells, B-cell-depleted T cells, or PBMCs; the material itself was cDNA or gDNA.

As processed by the authors: Researchers report that nucleated cell counts were estimated from reference gene primer amplification. Only in-frame clones appear in the TCRdb table, and some are missing; sequencing was by immunoSEQ multiplex PCR. For V, J and clone size, that table is used; D and trimming come from the DNA. The sample lists under 150,000 clones, more than 75% occurring once. Sequencing was performed on peripheral blood. The receptor's source is a woman aged 40 to 49 with acute or convalescent COVID-19.

The CDR3 reads CASSRDYLETQYF. CDR3 sequence (DNA): TGTGCCAGCTCACGGGACTATTTGGAGACCCAGTACTTC. The chain links TRBV18 to TRBJ2-5; 7 bases fit TRBD2. The junction had 4 bases not matched to a gene; V was cut back by 4 bases and J by 5 bases. This CDR3 spans 13 amino acids. CDR1 and CDR2 from the germline V gene are KGHSH and LQKENI.